This passage covers 32 T cell receptor beta chains from one sample sequenced in a study of T-cell memory formation after mild COVID-19. MiXCR, run by TCRdb on the 5' RACE reads, gives a single entry per CDR3 protein. The table includes tens of thousands of distinct CDR3 sequences, about an eighth detected once. What was sequenced was PBMCs or a T cell subset sorted from them (not recorded which). All receptors derive from an adult woman who had mild COVID-19 (a few samples of this study predate the infection). Cell type and time point are not known.

This clonotype was counted between two and nine times. The chain is built from TRBV5-6 and TRBJ2-7, with 10 bases aligning to TRBD2. The CDR3 is 15 amino acids. Looked up from germline, CDR1 is SGHDT and CDR2 is YYEEEE. V was clipped by 4 bases and J by 5 bases; unmatched bases: 9. The DNA for the CDR3 is TGTGCCAGCAGCCCGTCTGGGCTAGCGGGAGACGAGCAGTACTTC. It codes for CASSPSGLAGDEQYF.

This clonotype was counted many times. The rearrangement joins TRBV6-5 to TRBJ2-3; 12 bases fit TRBD2. This CDR3 spans 15 amino acids. Losses at the gene ends were 6 bases for V and 1 base for J; bases not matched to a gene: 2. The germline gives CDR1 MNHEY, CDR2 SVGAGI. This CDR3 is CASRRLAGGTDTQYF. The CDR3 DNA follows: TGTGCCAGCAGAAGACTAGCGGGGGGCACAGATACGCAGTATTTT.

This CDR3 reads CASSQEGVWEAFF. CDR3 coding DNA: TGTGCCAGCAGCCAAGAGGGAGTCTGGGAAGCTTTCTTT. The genes are TRBV3-1 and TRBJ1-1; D not resolved. Germline V gene data show CDR1 as LGHDT and CDR2 as YNNKEL (reference sequence). Trimming cost V 0 bases and J 8 bases, with 10 bases left between them. The CDR3 extends over 13 amino acids.

This clonotype was observed a handful of times. This chain uses TRBV24-1 with TRBJ2-3; the D is unclear. Trimming stripped 0 bases from V and 6 bases from J, with 6 bases between. Germline V CDR1 and CDR2: KGHDR, SFDVKD. The CDR3 totals 13 residues. CDR3: CATSDLRWDTQYF. Written as DNA, the CDR3 is TGTGCCACCAGTGATTTGAGGTGGGATACGCAGTATTTT.

This clonotype has only a few counts. The chain carries TRBV12-3 or TRBV12-4 and TRBJ1-2; D is uncertain. The CDR3 contains 12 residues. V lost 4 bases and J lost 8, with 11 bases in between. The CDR3 DNA reads as TGTGCCAGCAGTTGGGCAGGCCAGGGCTACACCTTC. Its translation is CASSWAGQGYTF.

The chain recombines TRBV7-9 with TRBJ2-7; D is undetermined. Looked up from germline, CDR1 is SEHNR and CDR2 is FQNEAQ (reference sequence). The CDR3 totals 12 residues. V was shortened by 5 bases and J by 3 bases, with 8 bases between the two germline ends. The CDR3 sequence: CASSGKVYEQYF. In DNA, the CDR3 is TGTGCCAGCAGCGGGAAGGTCTACGAGCAGTACTTC.

This chain joins TRBV5-4 and TRBJ2-5; D gene uncertain. The CDR3 consists of 15 residues. The V end was cut by 0 bases, the J end by 2 bases, with 11 bases between. From germline, CDR1 is SGHNT and CDR2 YYREEE (reference sequence). CDR3 amino acids: CASSLGWALQETQYF. DNA of the CDR3: TGTGCCAGCAGCTTGGGATGGGCCCTGCAAGAGACCCAGTACTTC.

The chain is built from TRBV7-2 and TRBJ2-7; TRBD1 matches 9 bases. The CDR3 loop spans 15 amino acids. Losses at the gene ends were 3 bases for V and 3 bases for J; bases not matched to a gene: 6. Germline V gives CDR1 SGHTA, CDR2 FQGNSA. CDR3 in amino acids: CASSLAGTGNYEQYF. CDR3 bases: TGTGCCAGCAGCTTGGCCGGGACAGGGAACTACGAGCAGTACTTC.

This clonotype was seen a few times. The chain's CDR3 is CASSFSSGRLRNEQFF. CDR3 in DNA: TGTGCCAGCAGCTTTTCTAGCGGGAGGTTGAGGAATGAGCAGTTCTTC. V and J are TRBV7-9 and TRBJ2-1; TRBD2 matches at 11 bases. Germline CDR1 SEHNR, CDR2 FQNEAQ (reference sequence). Germline trimming cut 3 bases from V and 7 bases from J; bases unmatched to any gene: 8. The CDR3 is made up of 16 amino acids. Full variable domain (missing parts from reference TRBV7-9 and TRBJ2-1): DTGVSQNPRHKITKRGQNVTFRCDPISEHNRLYWYRQTLGQGPEFLTYFQNEAQLEKSRLLSDRFSAERPKGSFSTLEIQRTEQGDSAMYLCASSFSSGRLRNEQFFGPGTRLTVL.

This clonotype came up a few times. This chain uses TRBV7-9 with TRBJ1-6, with a weak D call TRBD1 (5 bases). The germline V gene has CDR1 SEHNR and CDR2 FQNEAQ (reference sequence). The CDR3 runs 17 residues. Trimming took 4 bases from V and 14 from J, leaving 27 bases between them. The DNA for the CDR3 is TGTGCCAGCAGCTCTCCTTGGGGGACGGTTATTCACGAGGCCCTCCACTTT. Protein: CASSSPWGTVIHEALHF.

This clonotype showed up just a few times. The chain carries TRBV5-5 and TRBJ1-1, with 9 bases matching TRBD1. V trimming: 3 bases; J trimming: 0 bases; junction bases outside the gene matches: 6. The CDR3 runs to 16 residues. From germline, CDR1 is SGHKS and CDR2 YYEKEE (reference sequence). The CDR3: CASSWGQGVMNTEAFF. As DNA, the CDR3 is TGTGCCAGCAGCTGGGGACAGGGTGTCATGAACACTGAAGCTTTCTTT.

This clonotype occurred a few times. The V gene is TRBV7-9, the J gene TRBJ2-3; TRBD2 might be the D (6 bases). The CDR3 has 17 amino acids. V was trimmed by 4 bases and J by 2 bases, leaving 19 bases between them. The V gene's germline CDR1 is SEHNR and CDR2 FQNEAQ (reference sequence). The CDR3 bases are TGTGCCAGCAGCTCCCGAGGGGCGGGGAAGGACACAGATACGCAGTATTTT. Encoded protein: CASSSRGAGKDTDTQYF.

The chain recombines TRBV15 with TRBJ2-5; D unresolved. The CDR3 contains 16 residues. Deletions cut 5 bases from V and 0 bases from J, with 16 bases between. Germline loops: CDR1 LNHNV, CDR2 YYDKDF (reference sequence). CDR3 sequence reads: CATSSNEPLDQETQYF. The CDR3 nucleotides are TGTGCCACCAGCTCGAACGAGCCTCTGGACCAAGAGACCCAGTACTTC.

This clonotype was recorded at least ten times. The CDR3 is CASSLANRVSGGELFF. The CDR3 DNA sequence: TGCGCCAGCAGCTTGGCCAACCGGGTGTCGGGCGGGGAGCTGTTTTTT. The rearrangement uses TRBV5-1 and TRBJ2-2; D unresolved. V was pared by 0 bases and J by 7 bases, with 16 bases between. Looked up from germline, CDR1 is SGHRS and CDR2 is YFSETQ. The CDR3 has 16 residues.

This clonotype is medium-sized (0.01 to 0.1%) in the sample. The chain links TRBV20-1 to TRBJ2-7, with 8 bases lining up with TRBD1. CDR1 and CDR2 (germline): DFQATT, SNEGSKA (reference sequence). With 5 bases clipped from V and 3 bases from J, the junction kept 9 bases outside the gene matches. This CDR3 comprises 14 residues. In nucleotides, the CDR3 is TGCAGTGCTGAAGACTGGACAGGGAGCTACGAGCAGTACTTC. This gives the protein CSAEDWTGSYEQYF.

This chain uses TRBV7-6 with TRBJ2-7; D possibly corresponds to TRBD1 (6 bases). Germline CDR1 SGHVS, CDR2 FNYEAQ. The CDR3 totals 15 residues. The V end lost 5 bases, the J end lost 3 bases, and 17 bases lay between the germline ends. CDR3 bases: TGTGCCAGCAGCAACGAGAACAGGGCGGACTACGAGCAGTACTTC. It encodes CASSNENRADYEQYF. The entire variable domain, with the rest obtained from reference TRBV7-6 and TRBJ2-7, is as follows: GAGVSQSPRYKVTKRGQDVALRCDPISGHVSLYWYRQALGQGPEFLTYFNYEAQQDKSGLPNDRFSAERPEGSISTLTIQRTEQRDSAMYRCASSNENRADYEQYFGPGTRLTVT.

This clonotype was recorded a few times. The chain uses TRBV2 and TRBJ1-5; D call uncertain. The length of the CDR3 is 15 residues. CDR1 and CDR2 from the germline V gene are SNHLY and FYNNEI. Between the trimmed V and J ends, which lost 1 base and 5 bases, there was a span of 12 bases. Written as DNA, the CDR3 is TGTGCCAGCAGTGAAGAGGCCCAGGTATATCAGCCCCAGCATTTT. Its protein product is CASSEEAQVYQPQHF.

This clonotype was seen a few times. J is TRBJ2-2 and V is TRBV5-1, with 16 bases matching TRBD2. Germline lookup yields CDR1 SGHRS and CDR2 YFSETQ. This CDR3 is 19 amino acids long. The trim removed 6 bases at V and 2 bases at J, leaving 10 bases unmatched. CDR3 sequence: CASNPGLAGGDANTGELFF. CDR3 nucleotides: TGCGCCAGCAACCCGGGACTAGCGGGGGGGGACGCCAACACCGGGGAGCTGTTTTTT. The whole variable domain, filled in from reference TRBV5-1 and TRBJ2-2, reads KAGVTQTPRYLIKTRGQQVTLSCSPISGHRSVSWYQQTPGQGLQFLFEYFSETQRNKGNFPGRFSGRQFSNSRSEMNVSTLELGDSALYLCASNPGLAGGDANTGELFFGEGSRLTVL.

The gene calls are TRBV4-1 and TRBJ2-5, with 8 bases aligning to TRBD2. The germline V gene encodes CDR1 MGHRA and CDR2 YSYEKL. The CDR3 has 14 amino acids. The junction had 1 base not matched to a gene; V was cut back by 1 base and J by 3 bases. The CDR3 sequence is CASSQGGLEETQYF. In DNA form, the CDR3 reads TGCGCCAGCAGCCAAGGGGGACTAGAAGAGACCCAGTACTTC.

Only a few counts were recorded for this clonotype. The V and J genes are TRBV4-2 and TRBJ2-2; possible D gene TRBD2, 7 bases. This CDR3 spans 15 amino acids. CDR1 and CDR2 (germline): LGHNA, YNFKEQ. The germline V and J ends were trimmed by 4 bases and 7 bases, with 16 bases remaining between them. In DNA form, the CDR3 reads TGTGCCAGCAGCCCCTGGGGGGGCTCGGACGGGGAGCTGTTTTTT. Translated: CASSPWGGSDGELFF.

This clonotype was picked up a small number of times. This chain joins TRBV5-1 and TRBJ2-3; the match to TRBD2 covers 7 bases. Looked up from germline, CDR1 is SGHRS and CDR2 is YFSETQ. Unmatched junction bases numbered 8, after V lost 4 bases and J lost 3 bases. The CDR3 is 15 residues long. DNA of the CDR3: TGCGCCAGCAGCCCGCGGGAGTCCAGGACAGATACGCAGTATTTT. This gives the protein CASSPRESRTDTQYF.

In its sample, this clonotype was seen a few times. This rearrangement joins TRBV11-3 to TRBJ1-1, with 7 bases matching TRBD1. The CDR3 is 16 amino acids. The junction had 14 bases not matched to a gene; V was cut back by 5 bases and J by 5 bases. Germline V gene data show CDR1 as SGHNT and CDR2 as YENEEA. The CDR3 coding sequence is TGTGCCAGCAGCCCTTATACAGGGGCGAAAGGTACTGAAGCTTTCTTT. Protein product: CASSPYTGAKGTEAFF.

The genes are TRBV7-9 and TRBJ2-1; maybe TRBD2 (6 bases). V lost 6 bases to trimming and J lost 5 bases, with 20 bases between them. Germline CDR1 is SEHNR and CDR2 is FQNEAQ (reference sequence). This CDR3 has 16 residues. In DNA, the CDR3 is TGTGCCAGCAGGAGACCGGGAGTTAAGTATCACAATGAGCAGTTCTTC. This sequence encodes CASRRPGVKYHNEQFF.

This clonotype was counted between two and nine times. The chain combines TRBV7-3 with TRBJ1-1; D remains ambiguous. With 0 bases removed from V and 4 bases from J, the gap between germline ends came to 6 bases. This CDR3 comprises 13 residues. Germline-derived CDR1 and CDR2 are SGHTA and FQGTGA. The CDR3 DNA reads TGTGCCAGCAGCTTAACAGGTAGCACTGAAGCTTTCTTT. Translation gives CASSLTGSTEAFF.

The table lists this clonotype with a count of one. This rearrangement joins TRBV10-1 to TRBJ2-2, with D maybe TRBD2 (5 bases). The CDR3 runs 15 residues. V shed 0 bases and J shed 5 bases, with 10 bases lying between them. Germline-derived CDR1 and CDR2 are WNHNN and SYGVQD (reference sequence). CDR3: CASSESPGSTGELFF. CDR3 DNA: TGCGCCAGCAGTGAGTCTCCGGGATCTACCGGGGAGCTGTTTTTT.

This clonotype showed up just a few times. The chain carries TRBV10-3 and TRBJ2-1; D ambiguous. This CDR3 has 12 residues. Germline loops: CDR1 ENHRY, CDR2 SYGVKD. V gave up 10 bases and J gave up 8 bases, with 15 bases separating them. The CDR3 nucleotides read TGTGCCACCTCGTCCAGTGGCGATGAGCAGTTCTTC. Translated, it gives CATSSSGDEQFF.

In its sample, this clonotype was seen a few times. V is TRBV15 and J is TRBJ2-1, with a possible D match to TRBD2 (7 bases). This CDR3 comprises 16 residues. V gave up 3 bases and J gave up 4 bases, with 16 bases separating them. Germline loops: CDR1 LNHNV, CDR2 YYDKDF (reference sequence). The CDR3 bases are TGTGCCACCAGCAGTATCTCCGGGGGGCCTTACAATGAGCAGTTCTTC. Its translation: CATSSISGGPYNEQFF.

This clonotype showed up just a few times. The chain couples TRBV5-1 to TRBJ1-5, with 7 bases that match TRBD1. The germline CDR1 and CDR2 sequences are SGHRS and YFSETQ. The CDR3 consists of 13 residues. The J segment lost 9 bases and the V segment lost 4 bases, leaving 7 bases of the junction unmatched. This CDR3 is CASSPESGGPQHF. In nucleotides, the CDR3 is TGCGCCAGCAGCCCAGAATCAGGGGGGCCCCAGCATTTT. The full variable domain, with the rest looked up from reference TRBV5-1 and TRBJ1-5, is KAGVTQTPRYLIKTRGQQVTLSCSPISGHRSVSWYQQTPGQGLQFLFEYFSETQRNKGNFPGRFSGRQFSNSRSEMNVSTLELGDSALYLCASSPESGGPQHFGDGTRLSIL.

This clonotype was detected only a few times. The J gene is TRBJ2-3, the V gene TRBV12-3 or TRBV12-4; 9 nucleotides line up with TRBD2. The CDR3 is 15 amino acids. The ends lost 3 bases at V and 3 bases at J; junction bases unmatched: 4. The CDR3 DNA follows: TGTGCCAGCAGTTTTCTAGCGGGACGGACAGATACGCAGTATTTT. Protein product: CASSFLAGRTDTQYF.

V usage is TRBV15 and J usage is TRBJ1-6; D is perhaps TRBD1 (5 bases). Trimming pared 1 base from V and 9 bases from J, leaving 10 bases between. The CDR3 has 14 residues. CDR1 is LNHNV and CDR2 is YYDKDF in the germline V gene (reference sequence). As DNA, the CDR3 is TGTGCCACCAGCAGAGGTCAGGGTAGTTCACCCCTCCACTTT. Amino acid sequence: CATSRGQGSSPLHF. Full variable domain (rest looked up from reference TRBV15 and TRBJ1-6): DAMVIQNPRYQVTQFGKPVTLSCSQTLNHNVMYWYQQKSSQAPKLLFHYYDKDFNNEADTPDNFQSRRPNTSFCFLDIRSPGLGDTAMYLCATSRGQGSSPLHFGNGTRLTVT.

The chain employs TRBV27 and TRBJ2-3, with a weak D call TRBD1 (5 bases). The V end lost 0 bases, the J end lost 0 bases, and 13 bases lay between the germline ends. CDR1 MNHEY and CDR2 SMNVEV come from the germline V gene (reference sequence). This CDR3 has 17 amino acids. This chain's CDR3 is CASSLSSRAISTDTQYF. DNA of the CDR3: TGTGCCAGCAGTTTATCGAGCAGGGCGATTAGCACAGATACGCAGTATTTT.

This clonotype was found many times. The J gene is TRBJ2-7, the V gene TRBV20-1, with 8 bases matching TRBD2. This CDR3 comprises 13 residues. Germline V CDR1 and CDR2: DFQATT, SNEGSKA (reference sequence). V lost 0 bases and J lost 6; bases outside the gene matches: 4. The CDR3 is CSARDLTSGEQYF. The CDR3 nucleotides read TGCAGTGCTAGAGATCTCACTAGCGGCGAGCAGTACTTC.